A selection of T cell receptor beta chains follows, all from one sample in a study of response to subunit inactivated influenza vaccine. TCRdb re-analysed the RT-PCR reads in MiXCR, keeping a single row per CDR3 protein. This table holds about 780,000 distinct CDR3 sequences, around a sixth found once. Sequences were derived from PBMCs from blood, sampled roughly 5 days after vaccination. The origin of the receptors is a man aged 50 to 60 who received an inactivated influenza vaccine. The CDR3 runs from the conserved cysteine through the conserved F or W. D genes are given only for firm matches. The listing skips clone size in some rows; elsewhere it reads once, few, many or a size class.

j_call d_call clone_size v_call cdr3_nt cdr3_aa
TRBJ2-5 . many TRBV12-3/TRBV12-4 TGTGCCAGCTCTTTAGGGCGAATTCAAGAGACCCAGTACTTC CASSLGRIQETQYF
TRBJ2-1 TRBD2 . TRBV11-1 TGTGCCAGCAGCTCCCCCCGGACTAGTTTGGCTAACTACAATGAGCAGTTCTTC CASSSPRTSLANYNEQFF
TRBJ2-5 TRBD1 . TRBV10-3 TGTGCCATCAGAGGGACAGGGCCCAAAGAGACCCAGTACTTC CAIRGTGPKETQYF
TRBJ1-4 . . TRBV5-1 TGCGCCAGCACCCAACGGGGCGCGGGCGAAAAACTGTTTTTT CASTQRGAGEKLFF
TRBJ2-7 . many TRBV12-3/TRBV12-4 TGTGCCAGCAGTTTACACACAGCGTACGAGCAGTACTTC CASSLHTAYEQYF
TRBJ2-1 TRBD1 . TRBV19 TGTGCCAGTAAAGACAGGGCAACCTACAATGAGCAGTTCTTC CASKDRATYNEQFF
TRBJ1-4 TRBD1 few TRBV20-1 TGCAGTGCTAGGGGGACAGGGGGCGCCGATGAAAAACTGTTTTTT CSARGTGGADEKLFF
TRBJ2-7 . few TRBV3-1 TGTGCCAGCAGTCGGCCCGGGACGGTTGACGAGCAGTACTTC CASSRPGTVDEQYF
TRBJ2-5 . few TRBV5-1 TGCGCCAGCAGCTTGGGGAACGCGTTCCAAGAGACCCAGTACTTC CASSLGNAFQETQYF
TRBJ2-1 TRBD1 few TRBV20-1 TGCAGTGCGGACCGGGACAGCAATGAGCAGTTCTTC CSADRDSNEQFF
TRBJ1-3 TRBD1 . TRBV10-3 TGTGCCAGCGGAGAGGACAGGATTATCTCTGGAAACACCATATATTTT CASGEDRIISGNTIYF
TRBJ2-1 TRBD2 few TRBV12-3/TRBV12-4 TGTGCCAGCAGTCCCGGGACTAGCGGCCGGGGCGGGGAGCAGTTCTTC CASSPGTSGRGGEQFF
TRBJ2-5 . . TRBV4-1 TGCGCCAGCAGCCAAGAGAGTCGGCGGAATATCCAAGAGACCCAGTACTTC CASSQESRRNIQETQYF
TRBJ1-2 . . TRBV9 TGTGCCAGCAGTGGCGGACAGTTTGGAGTAGGCTACACCTTC CASSGGQFGVGYTF
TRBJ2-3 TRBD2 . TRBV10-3 TGTGCCATCAGAAGACTAGCGGGGAGCACAGATACGCAGTATTTT CAIRRLAGSTDTQYF
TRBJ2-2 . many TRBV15 TGTGCCACCAGCAGAGGGGGGTTTGGCACCGGGGAGCTGTTTTTT CATSRGGFGTGELFF
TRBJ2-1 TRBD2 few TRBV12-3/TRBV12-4 TGTGCCAGCAGTTCCGCGGCGGGGGGCCGATACAATGAGCAGTTCTTC CASSSAAGGRYNEQFF
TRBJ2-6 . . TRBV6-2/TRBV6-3 TGTGCCAGCACCGACAGGTCTCTGGGGGCCAACGTCCTGACTTTC CASTDRSLGANVLTF
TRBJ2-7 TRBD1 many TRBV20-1 TGCAGTGCTTGGACGAACAGGGGAAAAGATGAGCAGTACTTC CSAWTNRGKDEQYF
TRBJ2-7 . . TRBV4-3 TGCGCCAGCAGCCAAGGCCGACAGACCTACGAGCAGTACTTC CASSQGRQTYEQYF
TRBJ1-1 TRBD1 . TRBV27 TGTGCCAGCAGTTCCTCGACAGGGGGCTTCACTGAAGCTTTCTTT CASSSSTGGFTEAFF
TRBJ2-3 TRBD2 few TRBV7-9 TGTGCCAGCAGCTTCGGACTAGCGTCAGATACGCAGTATTTT CASSFGLASDTQYF
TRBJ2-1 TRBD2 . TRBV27 TGTGCCAGCAGTTTATCCGTAGCGGGAGGGCCAAATGAGCAGTTCTTC CASSLSVAGGPNEQFF
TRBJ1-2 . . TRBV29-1 TGCAGCGTTGAGTCCCGCAGGGTAGAGGATGGCTACACCTTC CSVESRRVEDGYTF
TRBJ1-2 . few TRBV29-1 TGCAGCGTTGAAGGTAGCCGGGGGTTTAACTATGGCTACACCTTC CSVEGSRGFNYGYTF
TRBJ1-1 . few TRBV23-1 TGCGCCAGCAGTCCTTTTCTGTGGATGAACACTGAAGCTTTCTTT CASSPFLWMNTEAFF